This T cell receptor beta chain emerged from a study of blood T cell repertoires in COVID-19. Study-level information: In each case, the material was cDNA or gDNA derived from T cells, B-cell-depleted T cells, or PBMCs.

In the authors' methods: Researchers report that nucleated cell counts were estimated from reference gene primer amplification. This table comes from immunoSEQ multiplex PCR, and its TCRdb copy is limited to in-frame clones, with some not included. V and J calls and clone size are given by that table; D and trimming were obtained from the DNA. Among about 80,000 clones listed, roughly four fifths were seen once. The CDR3 is 12 amino acids. Germline values: CDR1 KGHSH, CDR2 LQKENI. The V gene end was trimmed by 6 bases and the J gene end by 6 bases; junction bases not matched to a gene: 4. The sample taken for sequencing was peripheral blood. The chain uses TRBV18 and TRBJ1-2; TRBD1 matches at 7 bases. The clonotype was recovered from a man of 80 years or more with acute or convalescent COVID-19. The chain's CDR3 is CASSPDRDGYTF. CDR3 DNA sequence: TGTGCCAGCTCGCCTGACAGGGATGGCTACACCTTC.